The present TCR beta chain was sequenced within a study of blood T cell repertoires in COVID-19. Method: immunoSEQ multiplex PCR; TCRdb's copy keeps in-frame clones and lacks some. Of 90,000 or so clones listed, 81% are singletons. This clone was found a few times. The V and J ends lost 5 bases and 7 bases respectively, with 9 bases between them. The CDR3 sequence is 12 residues long. Germline-derived CDR1 and CDR2 are MNHEY and SVGAGI. The source is a man aged 80 or over with active or convalescent COVID-19. The gene calls are TRBV6-5 and TRBJ2-1; D is uncertain. Sample: peripheral blood. CDR3 sequence: CASSPTENEQFF. The CDR3 nucleotides are TGTGCCAGCAGTCCTACCGAGAATGAGCAGTTCTTC.